The clone carrying this T cell receptor beta chain was recorded only once. No antigen is known for it. This specimen includes other DNA sequences encoding the same CDR3. Germline CDR1 is MNHNS and CDR2 is SASEGT. Trimming removed 3 bases from V and 1 base from J, with 7 bases in between. CDR3 length equals 13 residues. This sample was included in a study of shared clonotypes between healthy human individuals. Turning to the study itself: A donor's plate count was three for CD4 naive and three for CD4 memory; CD8 naive had two and CD8 memory one. The study's findings and limits: Enrolling few donors narrowed the genetic and exposure-history diversity that was represented.

Selected positively for CCR7 and CD45RO-negative, naive CD8 cells excluded terminally differentiated effector memory CD45RA+ cells. Donors were healthy HIV-negative adults without recent acute infections or vaccinations. Caucasian adults residing in Nashville, Tennessee made up all the donors. Assay: immunoSEQ multiplex PCR; the TCRdb copy retains only in-frame clones and omits some. The sample lists about 2 million clones; about 94% were seen once. Sequencing was performed on naive CD8+ T cells sorted from blood. V is TRBV6-1 and J is TRBJ2-7; D ambiguous. This TCR derives from a man younger than 35 in good health. The CDR3 DNA sequence: TGTGCCAGCAGTGAGGGTCTTTCCTACGAGCAGTACTTC. This gives the protein CASSEGLSYEQYF.